A single sample is the source of the 29 T cell receptor beta chains below, sequenced in a study of technical replicates of blood from a few donors. Clones were sequenced by immunoSEQ multiplex PCR, and TCRdb holds only the in-frame ones, with some missing. The table has 65,000 to 95,000 clones, 80% to 90% seen once. Sequencing used PBMCs. The receptors come from a human donor in good health. Some clones in this sample may be carry-over from other donors' samples.

J is TRBJ2-3 and V is TRBV9; tentatively, D is TRBD2 (5 bases). CDR1 SGDLS and CDR2 YYNGEE come from the germline V gene. The CDR3 has 14 residues. Trimming pared 3 bases from V and 5 bases from J, leaving 13 bases between. CDR3 coding DNA: TGTGCCAGCAGCGCGGCCGGCCGGGGAGATACGCAGTATTTT. This gives the protein CASSAAGRGDTQYF.

The chain carries TRBV11-3 and TRBJ2-1; 8 nucleotides match TRBD1. Germline lookup yields CDR1 SGHNT and CDR2 YENEEA. CDR3 size: 15 residues. The ends lost 4 bases at V and 8 bases at J; junction bases unmatched: 10. DNA for the CDR3: TGTGCCAGCAGCTCCGGGACAGGCGGTGGTGATGAGCAGTTCTTC. Translating it yields CASSSGTGGGDEQFF.

The chain joins TRBV19 to TRBJ2-5; D uncertain. V was pared by 5 bases and J by 2 bases, with 9 bases between. The CDR3 is made up of 13 amino acids. The germline CDR1 and CDR2 sequences are LNHDA and SQIVND (reference sequence). The CDR3 is CASSANEQETQYF. CDR3 sequence (DNA): TGTGCCAGTAGTGCAAACGAGCAAGAGACCCAGTACTTC. The variable domain in full, with the rest retrieved from reference TRBV19 and TRBJ2-5, is DGGITQSPKYLFRKEGQNVTLSCEQNLNHDAMYWYRQDPGQGLRLIYYSQIVNDFQKGDIAEGYSVSREKKESFPLTVTSAQKNPTAFYLCASSANEQETQYFGPGTRLLVL.

CDR3 region: CASRGQGAYNEQFF. The CDR3 DNA sequence: TGTGCCAGTAGGGGACAGGGGGCGTACAATGAGCAGTTCTTC. V and J are TRBV19 and TRBJ2-1, with TRBD1 matching 12 bases. V shed 6 bases, J shed 4 bases, and the junction held 1 base outside the gene matches. The CDR3 spans 14 residues. From germline, CDR1 is LNHDA and CDR2 SQIVND (reference sequence).

The V gene is TRBV6-5, the J gene TRBJ1-5; a possible D gene is TRBD1 (5 bases). The CDR3 is 12 residues long. Germline CDR1 and CDR2: MNHEY and SVGAGI. The germline V and J ends were trimmed by 0 bases and 9 bases, with 6 bases remaining between them. The CDR3 spells CASSYSGGPQHF. In DNA, the CDR3 is TGTGCCAGCAGTTACTCGGGGGGGCCCCAGCATTTT.

The gene calls are TRBV12-5 and TRBJ2-6; TRBD1 might be the D (6 bases). Deletions cut 1 base from V and 0 bases from J, with 10 bases between. Germline CDR1 is LGHNT and CDR2 is FRNRAP. The CDR3 sequence is 17 residues long. In nucleotides, the CDR3 is TGTGCTAGTGGTTTGGAGCGGACAGTCTCTGGGGCCAACGTCCTGACTTTC. Protein: CASGLERTVSGANVLTF.

This chain uses TRBV29-1 with TRBJ1-1; no reliable D call. The CDR3 is 14 amino acids. Trimming took off 5 bases at V and 4 bases at J, with 17 bases between the two ends. Per germline, CDR1 SQVTM and CDR2 ANQGSEA. The CDR3 sequence: CSVRRSTIGTEAFF. The DNA of the CDR3 is TGCAGCGTTAGGCGGAGCACTATCGGCACTGAAGCTTTCTTT.

The chain joins TRBV7-9 to TRBJ1-4; tentative D call: TRBD1 (6 bases). The CDR3 length is 15 residues. Germline V gene lookup returns CDR1 SEHNR and CDR2 FQNEAQ (reference sequence). V gave up 4 bases and J gave up 5 bases, with 14 bases separating them. CDR3 DNA sequence: TGTGCCAGCAGCTCGGGGGGAGGGGGAAATGAAAAACTGTTTTTT. It is translated as CASSSGGGGNEKLFF.

The rearrangement links TRBV19 to TRBJ1-2, with D possibly TRBD1 on 6 matching bases. Trimming took off 3 bases at V and 5 bases at J, with 19 bases between the two ends. Germline V gives CDR1 LNHDA, CDR2 SQIVND (reference sequence). This CDR3 spans 16 amino acids. Here the CDR3 reads CASSMNSAGVGYGYTF. In nucleotides, the CDR3 is TGTGCCAGTAGTATGAATTCGGCAGGGGTAGGATATGGCTACACCTTC.

This clone was counted at least ten times. The chain's CDR3 is CSAISGGAIYNEQFF. DNA of the CDR3: TGCAGCGCTATTAGCGGGGGGGCCATTTACAATGAGCAGTTCTTC. The chain has TRBV29-1 and TRBJ2-1; the match to TRBD2 covers 11 bases. V was clipped by 7 bases and J by 4 bases; unmatched bases: 9. The CDR3 totals 15 residues. The germline V gene encodes CDR1 SQVTM and CDR2 ANQGSEA.

V usage is TRBV27 and J usage is TRBJ2-7; D call uncertain. The CDR3 is 14 residues long. The germline CDR1 and CDR2 sequences are MNHEY and SMNVEV (reference sequence). The germline V and J ends were trimmed by 3 bases and 0 bases, with 9 bases remaining between them. The DNA of the CDR3 is TGTGCCAGCAGTTTTGCGGTGTCCTCCTACGAGCAGTACTTC. It specifies CASSFAVSSYEQYF.

The chain recombines TRBV27 with TRBJ1-3, with 7 bases fitting TRBD1. Germline CDR1 and CDR2: MNHEY and SMNVEV (reference sequence). The V gene end was trimmed by 5 bases and the J gene end by 2 bases; junction bases not matched to a gene: 6. The CDR3 sequence is 15 residues long. The CDR3 DNA is TGTGCCAGCAGTCCACAGGGGAACGCTGGAAACACCATATATTTT. Translation: CASSPQGNAGNTIYF.

The chain employs TRBV7-3 and TRBJ2-7, with D possibly being TRBD2 (5 bases). The CDR3 loop spans 13 amino acids. Trimming pared 2 bases from V and 3 bases from J, leaving 8 bases between. CDR1 and CDR2 from the germline V gene are SGHTA and FQGTGA. CDR3: CASSLGLHYEQYF. The CDR3 bases are TGTGCCAGCAGCTTAGGACTTCACTACGAGCAGTACTTC.

The chain joins TRBV9 to TRBJ2-3; TRBD2 matches 7 bases. The germline gives CDR1 SGDLS, CDR2 YYNGEE. This CDR3 contains 18 residues. The ends lost 1 base at V and 2 bases at J; junction bases unmatched: 13. The CDR3 loop reads CASSVSYKGSGDTDTQYF. CDR3 DNA sequence: TGTGCCAGCAGCGTAAGTTATAAGGGAAGCGGGGACACAGATACGCAGTATTTT.

This sequence joins TRBV7-2 and TRBJ2-3, with D possibly TRBD2 on 8 matching bases. This CDR3 contains 17 residues. Looked up from germline, CDR1 is SGHTA and CDR2 is FQGNSA. Trimming removed 4 bases at V and 4 bases at J, with 21 bases between. This CDR3 reads CASSSSSGGGDADTQYF. DNA for the CDR3: TGTGCCAGCAGCTCTTCCTCGGGAGGGGGCGACGCAGATACGCAGTATTTT.

This clone was observed a single time. The rearrangement joins TRBV10-3 to TRBJ1-6; D is unresolved. The CDR3 spans 15 residues. Deletions cut 3 bases from V and 6 bases from J, with 12 bases between. Germline CDR1 is ENHRY and CDR2 is SYGVKD. The CDR3 region has the DNA TGTGCCATCAGTGAACGGAGCCAGTCTAATTCACCCCTCCACTTT. Its protein is CAISERSQSNSPLHF.

CDR3 region: CASSLQPGAGYGYTF. The CDR3 bases are TGCGCCAGCAGCTTGCAGCCAGGCGCAGGCTATGGCTACACCTTC. V and J are TRBV5-1 and TRBJ1-2; D remains ambiguous. Germline V gene sequence: CDR1 SGHRS, CDR2 YFSETQ. This CDR3 is 15 amino acids long. The V end was cut by 1 base, the J end by 4 bases, with 14 bases between.

The V and J genes are TRBV4-2 and TRBJ2-2; possibly TRBD1 for D (5 bases). Germline values: CDR1 LGHNA, CDR2 YNFKEQ. V lost 0 bases and J lost 7, with 15 bases in between. This CDR3 has 16 residues. The DNA of the CDR3 is TGTGCCAGCAGCCAAGATAGGTCTGGGGCCGGCGGGGAGCTGTTTTTT. Translating gives CASSQDRSGAGGELFF.

This chain joins TRBV18 and TRBJ2-7; unclear D gene. Germline V gene lookup returns CDR1 KGHSH and CDR2 LQKENI. Between the trimmed V and J ends, which lost 0 bases and 9 bases, there was a span of 12 bases. This CDR3 has 13 residues. CDR3 nucleotide sequence: TGTGCCAGCTCACCACCAAACCGGGTTGGGCAGTACTTC. Translated, it gives CASSPPNRVGQYF.

This clone was observed a handful of times. The rearrangement uses TRBV19 and TRBJ1-5; a weak D match, TRBD1 (6 bases). V gave up 3 bases and J gave up 4 bases, with 7 bases separating them. The CDR3 consists of 13 residues. Per germline, CDR1 LNHDA and CDR2 SQIVND (reference sequence). The CDR3 protein is CASSITGNQPQHF. The DNA of the CDR3 is TGTGCCAGTAGTATCACAGGGAATCAGCCCCAGCATTTT.

V and J are TRBV12-5 and TRBJ2-3; 9 bases align to TRBD1. There are 15 residues in the CDR3. Germline CDR1 is LGHNT and CDR2 is FRNRAP. Trimming cost V 5 bases and J 0 bases; bases outside gene matches: 3. The CDR3 protein is CASGPGQGSTDTQYF. Written as DNA, the CDR3 is TGTGCTAGTGGTCCGGGACAGGGTAGCACAGATACGCAGTATTTT.

V and J are TRBV11-2 and TRBJ2-1, with D possibly being TRBD2 (6 bases). The CDR3 length is 14 residues. V was cut by 0 bases and J by 5 bases, with 8 bases left in between. Looked up from germline, CDR1 is SGHAT and CDR2 is FQNNGV. The CDR3 is CASSLDGTHNEQFF. DNA of the CDR3: TGTGCCAGCAGCTTAGACGGGACTCACAATGAGCAGTTCTTC. The whole variable domain, remainder taken from reference TRBV11-2 and TRBJ2-1, is EAGVAQSPRYKIIEKRQSVAFWCNPISGHATLYWYQQILGQGPKLLIQFQNNGVVDDSQLPKDRFSAERLKGVDSTLKIQPAKLEDSAVYLCASSLDGTHNEQFFGPGTRLTVL.

This chain connects TRBV6-5 to TRBJ2-5, with TRBD2 identical over 8 bases. Trimming at V came to 2 bases and at J to 0 bases, leaving 2 bases not matched to a gene. CDR1 and CDR2 from the germline V gene are MNHEY and SVGAGI. This CDR3 comprises 15 residues. The CDR3 coding sequence is TGTGCCAGCAGTTACGGCGGGGGGTACCAAGAGACCCAGTACTTC. Translating it yields CASSYGGGYQETQYF.

The rearrangement joins TRBV19 to TRBJ2-1, with a tentative D call TRBD2 (5 bases). Germline values: CDR1 LNHDA, CDR2 SQIVND (reference sequence). The CDR3 runs 15 residues. V was pared by 3 bases and J by 0 bases, with 9 bases between. Written as DNA, the CDR3 is TGTGCCAGTAGTATCCTAGGGAGCTCCTACAATGAGCAGTTCTTC. Amino acid sequence: CASSILGSSYNEQFF. Drawing the rest from reference TRBV19 and TRBJ2-1, the complete variable domain is DGGITQSPKYLFRKEGQNVTLSCEQNLNHDAMYWYRQDPGQGLRLIYYSQIVNDFQKGDIAEGYSVSREKKESFPLTVTSAQKNPTAFYLCASSILGSSYNEQFFGPGTRLTVL.

V and J are TRBV13 and TRBJ2-2, with D maybe TRBD1 (6 bases). The CDR3 contains 19 residues. The V end was cut by 2 bases, the J end by 2 bases, with 21 bases between. Germline values: CDR1 PRHDT, CDR2 FYEKMQ (reference sequence). The chain's CDR3 is CASSLMSRRGSSNTGELFF. The CDR3 DNA reads as TGTGCCAGCAGCTTAATGAGCCGAAGGGGGAGTTCCAACACCGGGGAGCTGTTTTTT.

In DNA form, the CDR3 reads TGCAGGGGACACTATAATTCACCCCTCCACTTT. Translated: CRGHYNSPLHF. J is TRBJ1-6 and V is TRBV20-1; a possible D gene is TRBD1 (6 bases). Germline CDR1 and CDR2: DFQATT and SNEGSKA (reference sequence). This CDR3 is 11 amino acids long.

The J gene is TRBJ2-2, the V gene TRBV6-4; 9 bases fit TRBD2. CDR1 and CDR2 from the germline V gene are MRHNA and SNTAGT. The CDR3 sequence is 14 residues long. V was clipped by 5 bases and J by 6 bases; unmatched bases: 4. CDR3: CASSSSGTAGELFF. The CDR3 DNA is TGTGCCAGCAGTTCTAGCGGGACCGCCGGGGAGCTGTTTTTT.

The sample holds a few counts of this clone. The V gene is TRBV2, the J gene TRBJ1-5; no reliable D call. This CDR3 is built from 12 residues. From germline, CDR1 is SNHLY and CDR2 FYNNEI. Trimming stripped 8 bases from V and 3 bases from J, with 8 bases between. The CDR3 region has the DNA TGTGCCAGCGCGGGCTACAATCAGCCCCAGCATTTT. It codes for CASAGYNQPQHF.

The chain uses TRBV5-1 and TRBJ2-3, with 8 bases matching TRBD1. The germline gives CDR1 SGHRS, CDR2 YFSETQ. V lost 5 bases, J lost 5 bases, and 4 bases stayed unmatched. CDR3 length: 13 amino acids. CDR3 amino acids: CASSSGGIDTQYF. CDR3 in DNA: TGCGCCAGCAGTTCAGGGGGCATAGATACGCAGTATTTT.